Included here is one T cell receptor beta chain sequence, with context. The antigen is not known. At the DNA level, this CDR3 is encoded by other sequences in the same sample as well. In each case, RNA was isolated and then reverse transcribed into cDNA as the sequencing template. The assay was immunoSEQ multiplex PCR, and TCRdb's table has in-frame clones only and misses some. The sample records 90,000 to 150,000 clones, 35% to 45% being singletons. The data derive from a study of CD8+ T cells in alopecia areata. Study-level results: Scalp lesions, especially in alopecia totalis/universalis, had higher clonality than normal scalp.

The V gene's germline CDR1 is SQVTM and CDR2 ANQGSEA. The V end lost 4 bases, the J end lost 8 bases, and 8 bases lay between the germline ends. The CDR3 runs to 10 residues. The chain carries TRBV29-1 and TRBJ1-2; D not resolved. This TCR derives from a human donor with alopecia areata. Sequenced input: CD4+ T cells sorted from blood. CDR3 nucleotides: TGCAGCGTTGCTGGGGAGGGCTACACCTTC. Translated, it gives CSVAGEGYTF.